This entry concerns a single T cell receptor (beta chain). Its antigen is unknown. TCRdb recomputed calls from the reads with MiXCR, one row per CDR3 protein. The sample lists approximately 73,000 distinct CDR3 sequences, roughly 39% occurring once. The entry originates in a study of T cell repertoires in cytomegalovirus infection. Germline CDR1 SGHDT, CDR2 YYEEEE. The CDR3 sequence is 14 residues long. With 6 bases clipped from V and 4 bases from J, the junction kept 3 bases outside the gene matches. The TCR sequence derives from a human donor in good health (CMV status not recorded). Some clones in this sample may be carry-over from other donors' samples. The chain employs TRBV5-6 and TRBJ2-1; TRBD2 aligns across 11 bases. The sample in question was CD8+ T cells from cultured PBMCs, obtained from culture after CMV antigen stimulation. The CDR3 DNA follows: TGTGCCAGCACCACTAGCGGGGGATACAATGAGCAGTTCTTC. Translated: CASTTSGGYNEQFF.